A single sample is the source of the 18 T cell receptor beta chains below, sequenced in a study of T cell responses to AZD1222 COVID-19 vaccine. This table comes from immunoSEQ multiplex PCR, and its TCRdb copy is limited to in-frame clones, with some not included. The data show about 150,000 clones, with roughly 88% seen just once and around 6.3% held by the top ten. Sequenced material: peripheral blood, taken 28 days after the second AZD1222 dose. These receptors were taken from an adult who received the AZD1222 COVID-19 vaccine.

V gene TRBV4-1 combines with J gene TRBJ2-3; 7 bases agree with TRBD1. The CDR3 contains 17 residues. V lost 4 bases and J lost 0; bases outside the gene matches: 10. From germline, CDR1 is MGHRA and CDR2 YSYEKL. The CDR3 DNA reads TGCGCCAGCAGCCGGGAGACAGGGTTCCCTAGCACAGATACGCAGTATTTT. It specifies CASSRETGFPSTDTQYF.

V usage is TRBV10-2 and J usage is TRBJ2-1; D might be TRBD1 or TRBD2, each matching 5 bases. From germline, CDR1 is WSHSY and CDR2 SAAADI. The CDR3 spans 14 residues. V lost 8 bases to trimming and J lost 4 bases, with 15 bases between them. CDR3 sequence reads: CASSGANKYNEQFF. The CDR3 DNA follows: TGCGCCAGCTCCGGGGCCAATAAATACAATGAGCAGTTCTTC.

In DNA, the CDR3 is TGTGCCAGCAGCTTACTAGCGGGGAGTCTGGAGACCCAGTACTTC. This sequence encodes CASSLLAGSLETQYF. This rearrangement joins TRBV7-9 to TRBJ2-5, with 9 bases lining up with TRBD2. With 2 bases clipped from V and 5 bases from J, the junction kept 6 bases outside the gene matches. The CDR3 is made up of 15 amino acids. In germline, CDR1 is SEHNR, CDR2 FQNEAQ (reference sequence).

The gene calls are TRBV12-5 and TRBJ2-5; a possible D gene is TRBD2 (5 bases). The V end was cut by 6 bases, the J end by 6 bases, with 14 bases between. This CDR3 has 13 residues. Germline values: CDR1 LGHNT, CDR2 FRNRAP. CDR3 in amino acids: CASGSGEWQTQYF. The CDR3 DNA is TGTGCTAGTGGCTCCGGGGAATGGCAGACCCAGTACTTC. The whole variable domain, filled in from reference TRBV12-5 and TRBJ2-5, reads DARVTQTPRHKVTEMGQEVTMRCQPILGHNTVFWYRQTMMQGLELLAYFRNRAPLDDSGMPKDRFSAEMPDATLATLKIQPSEPRDSAVYFCASGSGEWQTQYFGPGTRLLVL.

V and J are TRBV19 and TRBJ2-5, with D perhaps TRBD1 or TRBD2 (5 bases each). The ends were cut back, 1 base at V and 1 base at J, with 10 bases in the middle. In germline, CDR1 is LNHDA, CDR2 SQIVND (reference sequence). The CDR3 is 15 residues long. CDR3 loop: CASSIGGAGQETQYF. The CDR3, as DNA: TGTGCCAGTAGTATAGGAGGGGCGGGCCAAGAGACCCAGTACTTC.

This clone was seen a single time. The chain joins TRBV7-2 to TRBJ2-2, with 10 bases identical to TRBD2. With 3 bases clipped from V and 4 bases from J, the junction kept 8 bases outside the gene matches. From germline, CDR1 is SGHTA and CDR2 FQGNSA. The CDR3 consists of 17 residues. CDR3 DNA: TGTGCCAGCAGCTTCGCCCCGGGACTAGCGTCCACCGGGGAGCTGTTTTTT. Its protein product is CASSFAPGLASTGELFF.

The chain carries TRBV18 and TRBJ2-2; possibly TRBD2 for D (6 bases). This CDR3 is built from 16 residues. Germline CDR1 KGHSH, CDR2 LQKENI. V was trimmed by 5 bases and J by 6 bases, leaving 19 bases between them. CDR3 loop: CASSFGTLLLPGELFF. The CDR3 DNA is TGTGCCAGCTCATTCGGGACTTTGTTGCTGCCCGGGGAGCTGTTTTTT.

This clone appeared a single time. The chain couples TRBV25-1 to TRBJ1-2, with 9 bases fitting TRBD1. The V gene's germline CDR1 is MGHDK and CDR2 SYGVNS. Trimming at V came to 0 bases and at J to 7 bases, leaving 6 bases not matched to a gene. This CDR3 is built from 15 residues. The CDR3 here is CASSEYGTGFFGYTF. Written as DNA, the CDR3 is TGTGCCAGCAGTGAATATGGGACAGGGTTTTTTGGCTACACCTTC.

This clone turned up a few times. The V and J genes are TRBV28 and TRBJ1-2, with D hard to call. In germline, CDR1 is MDHEN, CDR2 SYDVKM. V lost 6 bases and J 3 bases, leaving 8 bases between the germline ends. CDR3 length equals 12 residues. CDR3 nucleotides: TGTGCCAGCAGCCCATATTACTATGGCTACACCTTC. Its protein product is CASSPYYYGYTF.

This clone has just one count. This chain joins TRBV6-6 and TRBJ1-3; 8 nucleotides match TRBD1. V dropped 5 bases and J dropped 1; count of bases not matched to a gene: 10. CDR3 size: 17 residues. The germline V gene has CDR1 MNHNY and CDR2 SVGAGI (reference sequence). The CDR3 spells CASSPRVQGVSGNTIYF. DNA for the CDR3: TGTGCCAGCAGTCCTAGGGTACAGGGGGTATCTGGAAACACCATATATTTT.

This chain joins TRBV28 and TRBJ2-1, with D perhaps TRBD1 (5 bases). Germline V gene sequence: CDR1 MDHEN, CDR2 SYDVKM. The CDR3 loop spans 17 amino acids. Trimming took off 3 bases at V and 0 bases at J, with 15 bases between the two ends. The CDR3 region has the DNA TGTGCCAGCAGTTTGTATAGACAGCGCCTCTCCTACAATGAGCAGTTCTTC. Translating it yields CASSLYRQRLSYNEQFF.

This chain joins TRBV5-1 and TRBJ1-2; D possibly corresponds to TRBD1 (6 bases). Germline V gives CDR1 SGHRS, CDR2 YFSETQ. Trimming left V 4 bases short and J 6 bases short, with 16 bases between. The CDR3 runs 14 residues. CDR3 sequence (DNA): TGCGCCAGCAGCCCCCAAACAGGGAGGAATGGCTACACCTTC. Amino acids: CASSPQTGRNGYTF.

This rearrangement joins TRBV24-1 to TRBJ2-3; 9 bases line up with TRBD2. The CDR3 extends over 18 amino acids. CDR1 and CDR2 from the germline V gene are KGHDR and SFDVKD. V gave up 2 bases and J gave up 0 bases; unmatched junction bases: 8. For the CDR3, the DNA is TGTGCCACCAGTGATTCCCTGCCTAGCGGGACTAGCACAGATACGCAGTATTTT. This gives the protein CATSDSLPSGTSTDTQYF.

J is TRBJ2-5 and V is TRBV18; TRBD1 is a possible D gene (7 bases). CDR1 is KGHSH, CDR2 LQKENI, per germline. V lost 4 bases and J lost 5, with 17 bases in between. The CDR3 is 15 residues long. CDR3 DNA sequence: TGTGCCAGCTCACTCGACAGGGAGGCGTGGGAGACCCAGTACTTC. Translating it yields CASSLDREAWETQYF.

This clone occurred once. The chain couples TRBV4-2 to TRBJ2-1, with a tentative D call TRBD2 (6 bases). Trimming removed 1 base from V and 2 bases from J, with 12 bases in between. CDR3 length equals 16 residues. Germline lookup yields CDR1 LGHNA and CDR2 YNFKEQ. CDR3 in amino acids: CASSQGMGGTYNEQFF. Written as DNA, the CDR3 is TGTGCCAGCAGCCAAGGGATGGGGGGAACCTACAATGAGCAGTTCTTC.

This rearrangement joins TRBV6-5 to TRBJ2-7, with D possibly matching TRBD1 (5 bases). Germline V CDR1 and CDR2: MNHEY, SVGAGI. There are 15 residues in the CDR3. Trimming took 3 bases from V and 0 from J, leaving 12 bases between them. The CDR3 DNA reads TGTGCCAGCAGTTATGTTGGGGCCTCCTCCTACGAGCAGTACTTC. It translates to CASSYVGASSYEQYF.

This chain uses TRBV28 with TRBJ1-2; the D gene is possibly TRBD1 (5 bases). CDR3 length equals 16 residues. Trimming cost V 3 bases and J 1 base, with 15 bases left between them. Germline V gene sequence: CDR1 MDHEN, CDR2 SYDVKM. The CDR3 DNA follows: TGTGCCAGCAGTTTGAGCGGCAGGGCGAGTAACTATGGCTACACCTTC. Its protein product is CASSLSGRASNYGYTF.

This clone has more than one count but fewer than ten. This chain links TRBV30 with TRBJ2-2; 9 bases map to TRBD2. The CDR3 sequence is 15 residues long. Per germline, CDR1 GTSNPN and CDR2 SVGIG (reference sequence). After removal of 1 base from V and 7 bases from J, the junction contained 7 bases not matched to a gene. The CDR3 bases are TGTGCCTGGAGTGGGGGGACTAGCCGGGGCGGGGAGCTGTTTTTT. This sequence encodes CAWSGGTSRGGELFF.